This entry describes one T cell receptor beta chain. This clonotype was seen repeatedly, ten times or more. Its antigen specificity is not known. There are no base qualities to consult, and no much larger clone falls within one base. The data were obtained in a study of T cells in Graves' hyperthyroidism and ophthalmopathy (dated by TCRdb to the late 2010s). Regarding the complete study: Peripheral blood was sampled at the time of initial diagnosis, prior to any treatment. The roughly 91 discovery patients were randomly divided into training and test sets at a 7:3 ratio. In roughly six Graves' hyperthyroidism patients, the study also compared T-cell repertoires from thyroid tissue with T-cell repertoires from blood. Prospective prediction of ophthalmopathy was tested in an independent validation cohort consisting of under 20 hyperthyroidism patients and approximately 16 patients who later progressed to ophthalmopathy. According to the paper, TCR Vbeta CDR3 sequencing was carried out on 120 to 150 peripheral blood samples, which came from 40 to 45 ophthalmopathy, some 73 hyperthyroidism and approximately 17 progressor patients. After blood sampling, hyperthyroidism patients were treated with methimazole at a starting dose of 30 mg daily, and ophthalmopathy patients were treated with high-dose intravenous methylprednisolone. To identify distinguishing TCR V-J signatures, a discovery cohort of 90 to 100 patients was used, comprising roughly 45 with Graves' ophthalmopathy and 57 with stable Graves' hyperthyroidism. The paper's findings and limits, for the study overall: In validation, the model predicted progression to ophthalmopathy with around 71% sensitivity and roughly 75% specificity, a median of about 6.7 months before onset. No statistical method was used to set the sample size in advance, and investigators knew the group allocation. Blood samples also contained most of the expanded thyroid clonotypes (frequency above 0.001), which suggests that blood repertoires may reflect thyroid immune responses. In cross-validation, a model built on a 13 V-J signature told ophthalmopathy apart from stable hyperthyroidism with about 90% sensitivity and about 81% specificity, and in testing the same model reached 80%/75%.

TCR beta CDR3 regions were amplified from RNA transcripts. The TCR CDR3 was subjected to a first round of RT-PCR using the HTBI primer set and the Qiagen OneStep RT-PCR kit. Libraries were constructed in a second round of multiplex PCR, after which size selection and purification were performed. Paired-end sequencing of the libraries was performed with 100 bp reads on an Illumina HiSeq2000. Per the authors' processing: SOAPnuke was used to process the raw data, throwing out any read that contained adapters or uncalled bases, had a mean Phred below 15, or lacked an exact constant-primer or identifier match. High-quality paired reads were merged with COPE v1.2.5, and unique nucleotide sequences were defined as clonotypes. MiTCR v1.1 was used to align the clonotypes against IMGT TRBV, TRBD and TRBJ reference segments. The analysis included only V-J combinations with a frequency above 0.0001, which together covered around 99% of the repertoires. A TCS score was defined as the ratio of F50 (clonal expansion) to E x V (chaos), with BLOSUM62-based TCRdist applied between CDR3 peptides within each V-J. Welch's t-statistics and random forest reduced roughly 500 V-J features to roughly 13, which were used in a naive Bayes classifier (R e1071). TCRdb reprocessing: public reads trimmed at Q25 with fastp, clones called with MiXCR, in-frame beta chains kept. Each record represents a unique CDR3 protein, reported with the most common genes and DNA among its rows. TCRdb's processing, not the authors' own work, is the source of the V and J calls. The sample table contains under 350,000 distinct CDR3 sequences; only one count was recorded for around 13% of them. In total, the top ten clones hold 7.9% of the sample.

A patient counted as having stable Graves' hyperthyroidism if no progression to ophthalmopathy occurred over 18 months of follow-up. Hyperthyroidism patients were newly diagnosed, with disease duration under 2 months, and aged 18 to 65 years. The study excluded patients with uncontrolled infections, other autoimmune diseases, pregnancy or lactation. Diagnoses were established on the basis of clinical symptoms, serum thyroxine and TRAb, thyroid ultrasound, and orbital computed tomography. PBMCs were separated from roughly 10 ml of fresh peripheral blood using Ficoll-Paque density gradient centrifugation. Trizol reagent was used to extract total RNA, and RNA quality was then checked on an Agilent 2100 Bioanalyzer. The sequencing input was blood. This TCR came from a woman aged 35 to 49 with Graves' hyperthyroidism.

The CDR3: CSASGGTGYNEQFF. The bases read TGCAGTGCTAGCGGGGGGACAGGATACAATGAGCAGTTCTTC. This chain is built from TRBV20-1 and TRBJ2-1; the D gene is possibly TRBD1, with 8 bases matching. CDR1 DFQATT and CDR2 SNEGSKA were looked up in the germline V gene (reference sequence). V is reduced by 3 bases and J by 4 bases, leaving a spacing of 13 bases between them. The CDR3 measures 14 amino acids from cysteine to phenylalanine. This entry keeps only the CDR3 DNA: 42 bases, framed from base 1.